This entry lists 25 T cell receptor beta chains sequenced from one sample in a study of metastatic and nonmetastatic thyroid tumors. TCRdb re-called the PCR reads through MiXCR. The sample shows some 45,000 clones, over 10% of them seen only once. Not a single patient had been given any form of treatment at any point before undergoing thyroid surgery. Sequenced: blood. The receptors here all came from a male donor with papillary thyroid cancer or a benign thyroid nodule (not recorded which). Some clones in this sample may be carry-over from other donors' samples.

This clone was seen only a few times. V is TRBV27 and J is TRBJ2-1; 11 positions agree with TRBD2. The CDR3 is made up of 16 amino acids. The germline V gene has CDR1 MNHEY and CDR2 SMNVEV (reference sequence). V dropped 3 bases and J dropped 4; count of bases not matched to a gene: 5. CDR3 nucleotide sequence: TGTGCCAGCAGTTTCCTAGCGGGAGGTTCTTACAATGAGCAGTTCTTC. It yields the protein CASSFLAGGSYNEQFF.

The chain is built from TRBV28 and TRBJ2-5, with D possibly matching TRBD2 (6 bases). This CDR3 spans 14 amino acids. Germline values: CDR1 MDHEN, CDR2 SYDVKM. Trimming shortened V by 5 bases and J by 5 bases, and 15 bases separated the two germline ends. CDR3 residues: CASSLWRDGETQYF. In DNA form, the CDR3 reads TGTGCCAGCAGTCTGTGGCGGGACGGGGAGACCCAGTACTTC. The full variable domain, with the rest looked up from reference TRBV28 and TRBJ2-5, is DVKVTQSSRYLVKRTGEKVFLECVQDMDHENMFWYRQDPGLGLRLIYFSYDVKMKEKGDIPEGYSVSREKKERFSLILESASTNQTSMYLCASSLWRDGETQYFGPGTRLLVL.

This clone was detected many times. The chain recombines TRBV6-1 with TRBJ2-1, with D hard to call. The CDR3 covers 16 residues. V lost 4 bases and J lost 5, with 18 bases in between. Germline CDR1 and CDR2: MNHNS and SASEGT. CDR3 protein: CASSGRVFGKNNEQFF. Here the CDR3 DNA reads TGTGCCAGCAGTGGCCGGGTCTTCGGAAAAAACAATGAGCAGTTCTTC.

Points on this clone: A read error may explain this, as a much larger clone is one base away. In the same sample, other DNA sequences code for this CDR3. The CDR3 region is CASSNRLAGEGETQYF. The CDR3 region has the DNA TGTGCCAGCAGCAATCGACTAGCGGGAGAGGGGGAGACCCAGTACTTC. The chain employs TRBV7-6 and TRBJ2-5; 12 positions match TRBD2. The CDR3 spans 16 residues. The V gene end was trimmed by 5 bases and the J gene end by 5 bases; junction bases not matched to a gene: 9. From germline, CDR1 is SGHVS and CDR2 FNYEAQ.

The sample holds many counts of this clone. The genes are TRBV6-2 or TRBV6-3 and TRBJ2-3; 7 nucleotides match TRBD1. Per the germline V gene, CDR1 is MNHEY and CDR2 is SVGEGT. The CDR3 consists of 15 residues. Trimming cost V 6 bases and J 2 bases; bases outside gene matches: 8. The CDR3 DNA follows: TGTGCCAGCAGCTCAAGACAGGGCCACACAGATACGCAGTATTTT. Its translation: CASSSRQGHTDTQYF.

In the case of this clone: Germline is not matched at one junction end, which may reflect a read error. The chain has TRBV6-4 and TRBJ2-7; D perhaps matches TRBD2 (6 bases). Germline V gene sequence: CDR1 MRHNA, CDR2 SNTAGT. There are 12 residues in the CDR3. In nucleotides, the CDR3 is TGTGCCATCAGTGAGGAGGGCAATGAGCAGTACTTC. This sequence encodes CAISEEGNEQYF.

This clone was found many times. The chain couples TRBV6-6 to TRBJ1-6, with 8 nucleotides matching TRBD1. The CDR3 spans 16 residues. CDR1 and CDR2 (germline): MNHNY, SVGAGI (reference sequence). V trimming: 0 bases; J trimming: 5 bases; junction bases outside the gene matches: 3. CDR3 protein: CASSYSTTGDNSPLHF. The DNA for the CDR3 is TGTGCCAGCAGTTACTCGACGACAGGGGATAATTCACCCCTCCACTTT.

This clone occurred many times. The gene calls are TRBV5-6 and TRBJ1-5, with 7 positions matching TRBD1. The CDR3 runs to 15 residues. The germline gives CDR1 SGHDT, CDR2 YYEEEE. With V trimmed by 0 bases and J by 2 bases, 2 bases remained unmatched. DNA for the CDR3: TGTGCCAGCAGCTTGGGAGGGACAGGCAATCAGCCCCAGCATTTT. It specifies CASSLGGTGNQPQHF.

This clone was observed at least ten times. V is TRBV20-1 and J is TRBJ2-6; possible D gene TRBD1, 6 bases. V was pared by 3 bases and J by 0 bases, with 12 bases between. There are 16 residues in the CDR3. The germline V gene has CDR1 DFQATT and CDR2 SNEGSKA (reference sequence). CDR3 sequence: CSASAGAISGANVLTF. The CDR3 nucleotides read TGCAGTGCTAGTGCAGGGGCAATCTCTGGGGCCAACGTCCTGACTTTC.

This clone occurred many times. J is TRBJ1-2 and V is TRBV20-1; tentatively, D is TRBD1 (5 bases). V lost 8 bases and J lost 0, with 13 bases in between. The length of the CDR3 is 13 residues. Germline CDR1 reads DFQATT; CDR2 reads SNEGSKA (reference sequence). The CDR3 sequence is CSPLRTTNYGYTF. CDR3 DNA: TGCAGTCCCCTACGGACAACTAACTATGGCTACACCTTC.

This clone was seen ten or more times. V gene TRBV9 combines with J gene TRBJ2-1; a weak D match, TRBD2 (6 bases). V lost 2 bases and J 4 bases, leaving 13 bases between the germline ends. The CDR3 is 15 residues long. Looked up from germline, CDR1 is SGDLS and CDR2 is YYNGEE. In DNA, the CDR3 is TGTGCCAGCAGCGTCTTCGATAGCGGATACAATGAGCAGTTCTTC. Its protein is CASSVFDSGYNEQFF.

The rearrangement links TRBV11-1 to TRBJ1-6; possible D gene TRBD1, 6 bases. Germline CDR1 reads SGHAT; CDR2 reads FQDESV (reference sequence). The V gene lost 5 bases and the J gene lost 3 bases, with 17 bases spanning the gap. The CDR3 totals 17 residues. CDR3 sequence reads: CASSLGTPWSYNSPLHF. Here the CDR3 DNA reads TGTGCCAGCAGCCTAGGGACACCCTGGAGCTATAATTCACCCCTCCACTTT.

About this clone itself: A much larger clone is a single base away; this may be a read error. The chain carries TRBV4-1 and TRBJ2-2; D perhaps matches TRBD1 (5 bases). V was trimmed by 3 bases and J by 8 bases, leaving 19 bases between them. The CDR3 runs to 16 residues. Germline values: CDR1 MGHRA, CDR2 YSYEKL. DNA of the CDR3: TGCGCCAGCAGCCAGGAACCAGGGTCCCTGGCGGGGGAGCTGTTTTTT. It yields the protein CASSQEPGSLAGELFF.

Ten or more counts support this clone. This chain connects TRBV7-9 to TRBJ1-1; maybe TRBD1 (6 bases). Per the germline V gene, CDR1 is SEHNR and CDR2 is FQNEAQ (reference sequence). The CDR3 loop spans 14 amino acids. V was clipped by 6 bases and J by 1 base, with 12 bases between them. The CDR3 protein is CASRLQGWNTEAFF. The CDR3 bases are TGTGCCAGCAGACTACAGGGATGGAACACTGAAGCTTTCTTT.

This rearrangement joins TRBV20-1 to TRBJ2-1; D tentatively fits TRBD1 or TRBD2 (5 bases each). There are 15 residues in the CDR3. Trimming left V 2 bases short and J 8 bases short, with 19 bases between. CDR1 is DFQATT and CDR2 is SNEGSKA in the germline V gene (reference sequence). The DNA for the CDR3 is TGCAGTGCTAGATCGTCCGGGACCTCCGGTGATGAGCAGTTCTTC. As protein: CSARSSGTSGDEQFF.

This clone was observed at least ten times. V and J are TRBV9 and TRBJ2-2, with no clear D. This CDR3 spans 12 amino acids. Trimming shortened V by 0 bases and J by 6 bases, and 3 bases separated the two germline ends. The germline V gene has CDR1 SGDLS and CDR2 YYNGEE. The CDR3 sequence is CASSVGSGELFF. The DNA of the CDR3 is TGTGCCAGCAGCGTAGGATCCGGGGAGCTGTTTTTT.

This clone was counted at least ten times. The genes are TRBV29-1 and TRBJ2-7; 7 bases fit TRBD1. V was clipped by 0 bases and J by 8 bases; unmatched bases: 10. The germline gives CDR1 SQVTM, CDR2 ANQGSEA. The CDR3 covers 14 residues. CDR3 DNA: TGCAGCGTTGAAGACCACGACAGGGTCCGCAAGCAGTACTTC. Translating gives CSVEDHDRVRKQYF.

The rearrangement links TRBV18 to TRBJ2-1; D possibly uses TRBD1 or TRBD2 (5 bases each). The CDR3 is 15 amino acids. Germline V gives CDR1 KGHSH, CDR2 LQKENI. Trimming removed 2 bases at V and 6 bases at J, with 14 bases between. CDR3 coding DNA: TGTGCCAGCTCACCAGAGGGCAGGGTCGGCAATGAGCAGTTCTTC. Its protein is CASSPEGRVGNEQFF.

In its sample, this clone was seen many times. The V call is TRBV12-3 or TRBV12-4, the J call TRBJ1-6, with 10 positions matching TRBD1. Unmatched junction bases numbered 4, after V lost 6 bases and J lost 5 bases. The CDR3 contains 15 residues. The CDR3, as DNA: TGTGCCAGCAGCAAGGGACAGGGGAATAATTCACCCCTCCACTTT. Translated: CASSKGQGNNSPLHF.

A word on this clone: Other DNA sequences in the same sample also yield this CDR3. The chain carries TRBV20-1 and TRBJ2-1, with 7 bases that match TRBD2. In germline, CDR1 is DFQATT, CDR2 SNEGSKA (reference sequence). V lost 3 bases, J lost 4 bases, and 3 bases stayed unmatched. There are 13 residues in the CDR3. The CDR3 coding sequence is TGCAGTGCTAGGGGGACTACTTACAATGAGCAGTTCTTC. It specifies CSARGTTYNEQFF.

At least ten counts were recorded for this clone. This CDR3 is CASTLGLAGSLYNEQFF. The CDR3 nucleotides read TGTGCCAGCACCCTGGGACTAGCGGGATCACTCTACAATGAGCAGTTCTTC. The genes are TRBV6-2 or TRBV6-3 and TRBJ2-1, with 13 bases matching TRBD2. V lost 7 bases to trimming and J lost 3 bases; unmatched junction nucleotides: 9. This CDR3 spans 17 amino acids. CDR1 MNHEY and CDR2 SVGEGT come from the germline V gene.

In its sample, this clone was seen many times. The chain recombines TRBV5-1 with TRBJ2-7; the D gene is possibly TRBD2 (5 bases). Germline-derived CDR1 and CDR2 are SGHRS and YFSETQ. The CDR3 is 15 residues long. Trimming stripped 1 base from V and 2 bases from J, with 13 bases between. The chain's CDR3 is CASSLSPGVTYEQYF. The CDR3 bases are TGCGCCAGCAGCTTGTCTCCCGGGGTTACCTACGAGCAGTACTTC.

This clone appeared many times. The CDR3 reads CASSSVQREIPYEQYF. The CDR3 bases are TGTGCCAGCAGCTCCGTCCAGCGAGAGATTCCCTACGAGCAGTACTTC. This chain connects TRBV11-2 to TRBJ2-7; D unclear. This CDR3 comprises 16 residues. The ends were cut back, 4 bases at V and 2 bases at J, with 18 bases in the middle. Germline values: CDR1 SGHAT, CDR2 FQNNGV.

This clone turned up a few times. Different DNA sequences within this sample yield the same CDR3. The chain carries TRBV27 and TRBJ1-3; no reliable D call. Trimming stripped 4 bases from V and 13 bases from J, with 11 bases between. The CDR3 totals 11 residues. Germline lookup yields CDR1 MNHEY and CDR2 SMNVEV (reference sequence). CDR3 protein: CASSWAGTIYF. In nucleotides, the CDR3 is TGTGCCAGCAGTTGGGCTGGCACAATATATTTT.

This clone has ten or more counts. The chain recombines TRBV7-2 with TRBJ2-7, with 11 nucleotides matching TRBD1. This CDR3 region has 14 residues. In germline, CDR1 is SGHTA, CDR2 FQGNSA. V lost 6 bases to trimming and J lost 4 bases; unmatched junction nucleotides: 5. Here the CDR3 reads CASRAGQGGYEQYF. The CDR3 DNA sequence: TGTGCCAGCAGAGCGGGACAGGGGGGGTACGAGCAGTACTTC.